Given below is one T cell receptor (beta chain) in context. No antigen is known for it. Germline V gives CDR1 MGHRA, CDR2 YSYEKL. The CDR3 consists of 17 residues. V lost 3 bases, J lost 0 bases, and 5 bases stayed unmatched. These data come from a study of cytomegalovirus exposure and HLA in healthy donors. Broader study findings: Follow-up analysis found HLA locus-dependent TCR association rates, highest for DRB1 and lowest for HLA-C.

The PCR made use of 60 Vbeta and 13 Jbeta primers. The assay was immunoSEQ multiplex PCR, and TCRdb's table has in-frame clones only and misses some. The sample includes over 65,000 clones, around 77% of them seen just once. The chain is built from TRBV4-1 and TRBJ2-3; TRBD1 aligns across 11 bases. Sequenced material: PBMCs. The clonotype originates from a man aged 45 to 65 in good health and CMV-seronegative. In DNA, the CDR3 is TGCGCCAGCAGCCATCGGACAGGGGGCCCCAGCACAGATACGCAGTATTTT. It yields the protein CASSHRTGGPSTDTQYF.